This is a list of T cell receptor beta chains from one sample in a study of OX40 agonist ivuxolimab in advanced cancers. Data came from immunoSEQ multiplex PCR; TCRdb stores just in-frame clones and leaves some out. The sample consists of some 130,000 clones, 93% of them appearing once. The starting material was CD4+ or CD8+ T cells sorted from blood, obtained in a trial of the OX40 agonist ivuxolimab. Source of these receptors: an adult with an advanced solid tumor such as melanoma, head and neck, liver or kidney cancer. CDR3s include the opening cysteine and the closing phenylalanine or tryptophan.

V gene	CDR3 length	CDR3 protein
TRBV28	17	CASSLYFGTNSNQPQHF
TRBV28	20	CASSPGPDRGRRFMNTEAFF
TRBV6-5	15	CASSYNGRGPYEQYF
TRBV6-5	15	CASSYTGTGGNGYTF
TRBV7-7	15	CASSLNYGKSEKLFF
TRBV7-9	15	CASSLFAGTYNEQFF
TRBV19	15	CATHLTGGGRNEQFF
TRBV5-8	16	CASSLNGVPLNTEAFF
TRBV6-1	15	CASSEWSGLAEKLFF
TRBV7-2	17	CASSFLTGISSGNTIYF
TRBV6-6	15	CASSSQGPGSNIQYF
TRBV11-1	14	CASSFGGRGNEQFF
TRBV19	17	CASSTYGLAGGPGEQFF
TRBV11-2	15	CASSLRRPTGYGYTF
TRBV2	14	CASSDSEWGYGYTF
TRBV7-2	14	CASSPGQGAYEQYF
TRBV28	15	CASSRWTGGNEKLFF
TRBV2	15	CASRPTGLGTDTQYF
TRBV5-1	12	CASSATGNEQFF
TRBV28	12	CASQEGLGEQFF